The next 30 T cell receptor beta chains were all read from a single sample in a study of OX40 agonist ivuxolimab in advanced cancers. The library was made by the immunoSEQ multiplex PCR assay. Imported from immuneACCESS, the table was reduced by TCRdb to in-frame sequences with V and J called. These copies leave out some clones; in studies compared against another copy, an unresolved V gene accounts for under half, and the cause of the remainder is not known. The sample table lists about 62,000 clones, 70% to 90% of them with a count of one. The ten largest clonotypes hold roughly 5.1% of the sample. Sequencing was performed on CD4+ or CD8+ T cells sorted from blood, taken in a trial of the OX40 agonist ivuxolimab. All receptors derive from an adult with an advanced solid tumor such as melanoma, head and neck, liver or kidney cancer.

The V gene is TRBV4-3, the J gene TRBJ2-1; D is perhaps TRBD2 (6 bases). Germline values: CDR1 LGHNA, CDR2 YSLEER. The V and J ends lost 0 bases and 4 bases respectively, with 19 bases between them. The CDR3 is 18 residues long. The CDR3: CASSQDLGGSASYNEQFF. CDR3 DNA sequence: TGCGCCAGCAGCCAAGATCTTGGGGGGTCAGCGTCGTACAATGAGCAGTTCTTC.

The V call is TRBV10-3, the J call TRBJ2-7; the D gene is possibly TRBD1 (5 bases). This CDR3 is 13 amino acids long. CDR1 is ENHRY and CDR2 is SYGVKD in the germline V gene. The CDR3 DNA sequence: TGTGCAACCTTTTGGGGCCTTCCCTACGAGCAGTACTTC. Its translation: CATFWGLPYEQYF.

The rearrangement joins TRBV9 to TRBJ2-5, with D hard to call. V was cut by 0 bases and J by 3 bases, with 6 bases left in between. The CDR3 consists of 13 residues. Looked up from germline, CDR1 is SGDLS and CDR2 is YYNGEE. The CDR3 here is CASSVGKEETQYF. As DNA, the CDR3 is TGTGCCAGCAGCGTAGGCAAAGAAGAGACCCAGTACTTC.

The genes are TRBV2 and TRBJ2-1, with TRBD1 identical over 7 bases. CDR3 length: 15 residues. The germline gives CDR1 SNHLY, CDR2 FYNNEI. The V gene end was trimmed by 4 bases and the J gene end by 7 bases; junction bases not matched to a gene: 10. The CDR3 DNA follows: TGTGCCAGCAGTGTAGGACAGGTAGTATGGAATGAGCAGTTCTTC. This encodes CASSVGQVVWNEQFF.

The chain links TRBV27 to TRBJ2-7; tentative D call: TRBD1 (5 bases). This CDR3 spans 16 amino acids. CDR1 and CDR2 (germline): MNHEY, SMNVEV (reference sequence). Trimming took off 6 bases at V and 0 bases at J, with 18 bases between the two ends. As DNA, the CDR3 is TGTGCCAGCAGCATCTCCTTCCAGGGAAGCTCCTACGAGCAGTACTTC. Amino acids: CASSISFQGSSYEQYF.

Only a few counts were recorded for this clone. Other DNA sequences in this specimen translate into the identical CDR3. V gene TRBV5-1 combines with J gene TRBJ2-5, with 8 bases identical to TRBD2. The CDR3 contains 14 residues. Germline CDR1 and CDR2: SGHRS and YFSETQ. Trimming took 4 bases from V and 2 from J; bases not matched to a gene: 4. CDR3 residues: CASSRGGEQETQYF. The CDR3 coding sequence is TGCGCCAGCAGCCGGGGGGGCGAACAAGAGACCCAGTACTTC.

This chain uses TRBV18 with TRBJ1-5, with D maybe TRBD1 (5 bases). Germline V gene lookup returns CDR1 KGHSH and CDR2 LQKENI. The CDR3 consists of 16 residues. The ends were cut back, 2 bases at V and 7 bases at J, with 18 bases in the middle. The CDR3 loop reads CASSPYQSGGVQPQHF. CDR3 sequence (DNA): TGTGCCAGCTCACCATACCAATCAGGAGGGGTGCAGCCCCAGCATTTT.

J is TRBJ2-2 and V is TRBV27; TRBD2 is a possible D gene (5 bases). V shed 8 bases and J shed 5 bases, with 12 bases lying between them. The CDR3 is made up of 13 amino acids. Germline loops: CDR1 MNHEY, CDR2 SMNVEV (reference sequence). The DNA for the CDR3 is TGTGCCAGCCGGCACCCGGGGACCGGGGAGCTGTTTTTT. Protein: CASRHPGTGELFF.

The count of this clone is one. The chain employs TRBV5-1 and TRBJ2-4; D is perhaps TRBD1 or TRBD2 (5 bases each). V was trimmed by 0 bases and J by 10 bases, leaving 17 bases between them. This CDR3 contains 15 residues. CDR1 and CDR2 (germline): SGHRS, YFSETQ. CDR3 region: CASSLGQNGANIQYF. As DNA, the CDR3 is TGCGCCAGCAGCTTGGGACAAAACGGGGCCAATATTCAGTACTTC.

The CDR3 sequence: CASSTQGTSGDLQYF. The CDR3 region has the DNA TGTGCCAGCAGCACCCAAGGGACTAGCGGGGATCTGCAGTACTTC. The V gene is TRBV9, the J gene TRBJ2-7, with 13 bases that match TRBD2. With V trimmed by 4 bases and J by 9 bases, 10 bases remained unmatched. The CDR3 covers 15 residues. CDR1 and CDR2 (germline): SGDLS, YYNGEE.

The gene calls are TRBV7-3 and TRBJ2-5; 11 positions match TRBD1. V shed 4 bases, J shed 4 bases, and the junction held 5 bases outside the gene matches. CDR1 is SGHTA, CDR2 FQGTGA, per germline. CDR3 size: 15 residues. The CDR3 reads CASSYRGQGGETQYF. The CDR3 nucleotides read TGTGCCAGCAGCTACCGGGGACAGGGGGGAGAGACCCAGTACTTC.

This chain links TRBV2 with TRBJ1-4; 7 positions match TRBD1. The junction had 5 bases not matched to a gene; V was cut back by 4 bases and J by 0 bases. Per the germline V gene, CDR1 is SNHLY and CDR2 is FYNNEI. There are 16 residues in the CDR3. This CDR3 reads CASSARQGSTNEKLFF. CDR3 in DNA: TGTGCCAGCAGTGCCCGACAGGGTTCAACTAATGAAAAACTGTTTTTT.

The chain joins TRBV28 to TRBJ1-5; D uncertain. The CDR3 covers 15 residues. Germline V lookup: CDR1 MDHEN, CDR2 SYDVKM. Trimming pared 2 bases from V and 0 bases from J, leaving 8 bases between. The CDR3 loop is CASSLRAASNQPQHF. CDR3 sequence (DNA): TGTGCCAGCAGTTTAAGGGCAGCTAGCAATCAGCCCCAGCATTTT.

The chain recombines TRBV29-1 with TRBJ2-3; no clear D. Germline V gene data show CDR1 as SQVTM and CDR2 as ANQGSEA. The CDR3 consists of 13 residues. V was trimmed by 4 bases and J by 6 bases, leaving 14 bases between them. CDR3 residues: CSVGSMTQDTQYF. CDR3 nucleotide sequence: TGCAGCGTTGGGTCGATGACCCAGGATACGCAGTATTTT.

The chain employs TRBV15 and TRBJ1-1; a weak D match, TRBD1 (5 bases). The CDR3 extends over 15 amino acids. The germline V gene has CDR1 LNHNV and CDR2 YYDKDF (reference sequence). V shed 2 bases and J shed 2 bases, with 12 bases lying between them. In DNA, the CDR3 is TGTGCCACCAGCAGACCCCTAGGGGTAAACACTGAAGCTTTCTTT. Residues: CATSRPLGVNTEAFF.

The V gene is TRBV19, the J gene TRBJ1-1; possibly TRBD1 for D (5 bases). Germline values: CDR1 LNHDA, CDR2 SQIVND (reference sequence). The CDR3 has 15 residues. V was cut by 7 bases and J by 2 bases, with 17 bases left in between. Written as DNA, the CDR3 is TGTGCCAGTAAGGCCACAGGTGGGGTAAACACTGAAGCTTTCTTT. Protein product: CASKATGGVNTEAFF.

The V call is TRBV7-8, the J call TRBJ1-6, with TRBD1 as a possible D gene (6 bases). CDR3 length: 17 amino acids. In germline, CDR1 is SGHVS, CDR2 FQNEAQ. The germline V and J ends were trimmed by 1 base and 10 bases, with 20 bases remaining between them. CDR3 DNA: TGTGCCAGCAGCTTAGTCGGGGTACAGGGAATGTACTCACCCCTCCACTTT. Translation gives CASSLVGVQGMYSPLHF.

The chain uses TRBV4-1 and TRBJ1-3; D call uncertain. Germline CDR1 reads MGHRA; CDR2 reads YSYEKL. The CDR3 has 14 residues. The V gene lost 0 bases and the J gene lost 0 bases, with 3 bases spanning the gap. CDR3 residues: CASSQESSGNTIYF. The CDR3 DNA reads TGCGCCAGCAGCCAAGAGAGCTCTGGAAACACCATATATTTT.

This clone has just a few counts. The gene calls are TRBV5-6 and TRBJ1-6; 10 bases match TRBD1. Germline V gene lookup returns CDR1 SGHDT and CDR2 YYEEEE. V shed 6 bases, J shed 10 bases, and the junction held 10 bases outside the gene matches. The CDR3 has 15 residues. The CDR3 region has the DNA TGTGCCAGCAACCCAGACAGGGGGCCTAAGTCACCCCTCCACTTT. It yields the protein CASNPDRGPKSPLHF. Drawing the rest from reference TRBV5-6 and TRBJ1-6, the complete variable domain is DAGVTQSPTHLIKTRGQQVTLRCSPKSGHDTVSWYQQALGQGPQFIFQYYEEEERQRGNFPDRFSGHQFPNYSSELNVNALLLGDSALYLCASNPDRGPKSPLHFGNGTRLTVT.

A few counts support this clone. The J gene is TRBJ1-1, the V gene TRBV5-6, with D possibly matching TRBD1 (5 bases). The CDR3 is 15 amino acids. Trimming shortened V by 4 bases and J by 0 bases, and 13 bases separated the two germline ends. CDR1 and CDR2 (germline): SGHDT, YYEEEE. CDR3 nucleotide sequence: TGTGCCAGCAGCGGTGGATGGGGCTTGAACACTGAAGCTTTCTTT. This codes for CASSGGWGLNTEAFF.

The chain carries TRBV28 and TRBJ2-7; D gene ambiguous. Trimming took off 4 bases at V and 7 bases at J, with 11 bases between the two ends. The CDR3 has 12 residues. CDR1 is MDHEN, CDR2 SYDVKM, per germline. This CDR3 is CASSWVSGEQYF. The CDR3 DNA is TGTGCCAGCAGTTGGGTGTCAGGAGAGCAGTACTTC.

V usage is TRBV6-1 and J usage is TRBJ2-1, with a weak D call TRBD2 (5 bases). The V gene lost 7 bases and the J gene lost 5 bases, with 12 bases spanning the gap. The CDR3 has 13 residues. Germline V gene data show CDR1 as MNHNS and CDR2 as SASEGT. CDR3 nucleotides: TGTGCCAGCAACGCCGCTAGCCACAATGAGCAGTTCTTC. Translated, it gives CASNAASHNEQFF.

The chain has TRBV28 and TRBJ2-4, with TRBD2 as a possible D gene (6 bases). The germline gives CDR1 MDHEN, CDR2 SYDVKM. Trimming shortened V by 5 bases and J by 9 bases, and 23 bases separated the two germline ends. This CDR3 contains 16 residues. CDR3 residues: CASSPSGTAELGIQYF. Here the CDR3 DNA reads TGTGCCAGCAGTCCTTCCGGGACTGCGGAATTAGGCATTCAGTACTTC.

The CDR3 region has the DNA TGTGCCAGTAGTACAGACCTTAGAATTGAGCAGTTCTTC. Translation: CASSTDLRIEQFF. The gene calls are TRBV19 and TRBJ2-1, with no clear D. V was cut by 4 bases and J by 9 bases, with 13 bases left in between. CDR1 is LNHDA, CDR2 SQIVND, per germline (reference sequence). CDR3 length: 13 amino acids.

Concerning this clone itself: This may stem from a read error, because a much larger clone lies one nucleotide away. J is TRBJ2-5 and V is TRBV29-1; 10 nucleotides align to TRBD1. The CDR3 runs to 15 residues. The germline V gene encodes CDR1 SQVTM and CDR2 ANQGSEA. After removal of 0 bases from V and 1 base from J, the junction contained 2 bases not matched to a gene. The CDR3 region has the DNA TGCAGCGTTGAAGAAGGGACAGGGGTCCAAGAGACCCAGTACTTC. Translation gives CSVEEGTGVQETQYF.

V is TRBV7-2 and J is TRBJ1-3, with D maybe TRBD1 (5 bases). This CDR3 spans 16 amino acids. Between the trimmed V and J ends, which lost 5 bases and 0 bases, there was a span of 14 bases. Germline values: CDR1 SGHTA, CDR2 FQGNSA. CDR3 protein: CASSTGGGSSGNTIYF. The CDR3 DNA reads as TGTGCCAGCAGCACTGGGGGGGGAAGCTCTGGAAACACCATATATTTT.

The chain uses TRBV6-1 and TRBJ2-5, with TRBD2 matching 11 bases. The CDR3 totals 17 residues. In germline, CDR1 is MNHNS, CDR2 SASEGT. V shed 3 bases and J 2 bases; nucleotides not matched to a gene: 8. The CDR3: CASSDRSSGGPQETQYF. The DNA of the CDR3 is TGTGCCAGCAGTGATCGGTCTAGCGGGGGGCCTCAAGAGACCCAGTACTTC.

The V call is TRBV28, the J call TRBJ1-3; tentatively, D is TRBD1 (6 bases). The CDR3 spans 14 residues. The V gene lost 6 bases and the J gene lost 5 bases, with 14 bases spanning the gap. Germline CDR1 reads MDHEN; CDR2 reads SYDVKM. CDR3 coding DNA: TGTGCCAGCAGCCCCCGGGGGCAAAGAAACACCATATATTTT. Its translation is CASSPRGQRNTIYF.

CDR3 region: CASSLKRYNEQFF. The DNA for the CDR3 is TGTGCCAGCAGTTTAAAGCGCTACAATGAGCAGTTCTTC. The rearrangement links TRBV27 to TRBJ2-1; no clear D. The CDR3 sequence is 13 residues long. Germline V gene lookup returns CDR1 MNHEY and CDR2 SMNVEV (reference sequence). Deletions cut 2 bases from V and 3 bases from J, with 5 bases between.

V is TRBV4-3 and J is TRBJ2-2, with D tentatively TRBD1 or TRBD2 (5 bases each). The germline CDR1 and CDR2 sequences are LGHNA and YSLEER. The CDR3 spans 15 residues. V shed 3 bases and J shed 7 bases, with 15 bases lying between them. Here the CDR3 reads CASSHRGVVNGELFF. In DNA form, the CDR3 reads TGCGCCAGCAGCCATAGAGGGGTAGTCAACGGGGAGCTGTTTTTT.